This note documents a single T cell receptor beta chain sequence. Its antigen remains unknown. Assembly of TCR beta libraries relied on iRepertoire HTBI primers together with Arm-PCR of CDR3 regions. Each CDR3 protein is one row after TCRdb ran MiXCR on the multiplex PCR reads. The sample shows 420,000 or so distinct CDR3 sequences, roughly 17% of them seen only once. The CDR3 has 13 residues. In germline, CDR1 is DFQATT, CDR2 SNEGSKA (reference sequence). With 2 bases removed from V and 2 bases from J, the gap between germline ends came to 9 bases. The data derive from a study of regulatory T cells in long-lasting Graves disease. Overall study findings and caveats: More public clonotypes were shared by persistent patients (about 2,700) than by new patients (more than 950).

As to time point: newly diagnosed GD, antithyroid drugs for less than 3 months. PBMCs provided the RNA from which the TCR library was made. These same records also appear under a second study, on T cells in Graves' hyperthyroidism and ophthalmopathy.

The chain employs TRBV20-1 and TRBJ1-1; possible D gene TRBD1, 5 bases. The receptor was isolated from a woman under 30 with Graves disease. The sequencing used peripheral blood mononuclear cells (PBMCs), collected at new diagnosis, from a patient treated with antithyroid drugs. The CDR3 DNA is TGCAGTGCTAGACCCAGGGAAAACACTGAAGCTTTCTTT. Its translation: CSARPRENTEAFF.